These T cell receptor beta chains were read from a single sample in a study of Ad26.COV2.S vaccination and SARS-CoV-2 variants. The method was immunoSEQ multiplex PCR; TCRdb's version includes in-frame clones alone and lacks a portion of them. This table holds more than 300,000 clones, 88% found once. The sequences come from peripheral blood, collected in a trial of Ad26.COV2.S vaccine versus placebo. All receptors come from a person between 18 and 60 years old who received the Ad26.COV2.S COVID-19 vaccine or a placebo. CDR3s include the opening cysteine and the closing phenylalanine or tryptophan. A D gene is named only where the DNA matches it firmly.

J gene	CDR3 length	D gene	V gene	CDR3 protein	CDR3 DNA
TRBJ2-2	16	NA	TRBV7-9	CASSLAPPEGTGELFF	TGTGCCAGCAGCTTAGCGCCACCAGAAGGCACCGGGGAGCTGTTTTTT
TRBJ1-1	14	NA	TRBV5-1	CASTVGVENTEAFF	TGCGCCAGCACGGTGGGGGTGGAGAACACTGAAGCTTTCTTT
TRBJ1-1	13	NA	TRBV9	CASSMGPNTEAFF	TGTGCCAGCAGCATGGGACCGAACACTGAAGCTTTCTTT
TRBJ2-2	17	NA	TRBV19	CASSGPSGKTGAGELFF	TGTGCCAGTAGTGGACCCTCCGGGAAGACCGGTGCCGGGGAGCTGTTTTTT
TRBJ1-5	13	NA	TRBV4-3	CASSQNWGQPQHF	TGCGCCAGCAGCCAGAATTGGGGCCAGCCCCAGCATTTT
TRBJ2-5	16	TRBD1	TRBV7-9	CASSLIPGQGIETQYF	TGTGCCAGCAGTCTAATACCGGGACAGGGTATTGAGACCCAGTACTTC
TRBJ2-2	13	NA	TRBV14	CASSQGSAGELFF	TGTGCCAGCAGCCAAGGTTCAGCCGGGGAGCTGTTTTTT
TRBJ1-2	12	NA	TRBV28	CASSFELYGYTF	TGTGCCAGCAGTTTCGAGCTCTATGGCTACACCTTC
TRBJ1-5	15	NA	TRBV19	CASSGAAGAFQPQHF	TGTGCCAGTAGCGGGGCGGCAGGGGCTTTTCAGCCCCAGCATTTT
TRBJ1-4	14	TRBD1	TRBV28	CASSRTGVREKLFF	TGTGCCAGCAGCCGGACAGGGGTACGGGAAAAACTGTTTTTT